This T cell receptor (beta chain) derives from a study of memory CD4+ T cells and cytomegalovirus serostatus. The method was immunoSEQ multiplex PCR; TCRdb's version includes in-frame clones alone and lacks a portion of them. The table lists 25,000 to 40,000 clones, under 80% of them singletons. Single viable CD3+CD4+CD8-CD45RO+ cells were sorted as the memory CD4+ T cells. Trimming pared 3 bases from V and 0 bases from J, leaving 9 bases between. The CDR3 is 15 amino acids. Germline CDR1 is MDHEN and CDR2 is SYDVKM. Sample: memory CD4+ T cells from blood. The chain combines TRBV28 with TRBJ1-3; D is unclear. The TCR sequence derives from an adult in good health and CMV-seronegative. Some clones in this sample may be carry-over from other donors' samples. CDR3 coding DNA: TGTGCCAGCAGTTTCTCAAGGGTCTCTGGAAACACCATATATTTT. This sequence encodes CASSFSRVSGNTIYF.